This T cell receptor beta chain was sequenced in a study of tissue T cells after allogeneic stem cell transplantation. V gave up 3 bases and J gave up 4 bases, with 10 bases separating them. The CDR3 is 13 residues long. Germline lookup yields CDR1 KGHTA and CDR2 FRNEEI. Here immunoSEQ multiplex PCR was the method, and the copy in TCRdb shows in-frame clones only, minus some. The table has roughly 45,000 clones, 73% seen once. This clone was counted between two and nine times. Genes here carry mouse names. The CDR3 extends 1 residue past the end of the read, so its final part is completed from the germline J gene.

This TCR was sampled from a pool of C57BL/6 mice in good health. Material: sorted cells pooled from one or two spleens. This sequence joins TRBV24 and TRBJ2-7; the D gene is possibly TRBD1 (6 bases). The CDR3: CASSLPDSYEQYF. The CDR3 DNA, read in part, is TGTGCCAGCAGTCTCCCGGACAGTTATGAACAGTAC.